The sequence of this T cell receptor beta chain was determined in a study of blood T cells in healthy people across ages. This clonotype turned up a few times. What it recognizes is unknown. Study-level results: Observed TCR beta diversity showed a strong correlation with the percentage of naive T cells as measured by flow cytometry.

The use of a sample-barcoded 5' primer and a J-beta primer mix characterized a second PCR of 7 to 11 cycles. Each TCR beta cDNA got a 12-nucleotide random molecular identifier. TCRdb fed the 5' RACE reads into MiXCR, producing one record per CDR3 protein. The table includes about 1,400,000 distinct CDR3 sequences, 42% detected once. Total RNA was extracted at no less than 5 micrograms per sample. Germline CDR1 ENHRY, CDR2 SYGVKD. The V gene end was trimmed by 4 bases and the J gene end by 1 base; junction bases not matched to a gene: 3. The CDR3 runs to 14 residues. The chain employs TRBV10-3 and TRBJ2-5; 7 bases are a match to TRBD1. Sequencing was carried out using blood. This clonotype was sampled from a woman younger than 30 in good health. The CDR3 loop reads CAISAGTVQETQYF. The CDR3, as DNA: TGTGCCATCAGTGCCGGGACAGTCCAAGAGACCCAGTACTTC.